The next 22 T cell receptor beta chains were all read from a single sample in a study of blood T cell repertoires in COVID-19. Method: immunoSEQ multiplex PCR; TCRdb's copy keeps in-frame clones and lacks some. Of 150,000 to 200,000 clones in the sample, 75% to 90% were seen once. The sample comprised peripheral blood. These receptors originate from a woman aged 60-75 years with acute or convalescent COVID-19.

The chain employs TRBV10-3 and TRBJ1-1, with TRBD1 matching over 9 bases. J gave up 2 bases and V 7 bases, and 5 bases lay outside the gene matches. The length of the CDR3 is 14 residues. Germline-derived CDR1 and CDR2 are ENHRY and SYGVKD. Here the CDR3 reads CAITTGGGNTEAFF. The CDR3 DNA follows: TGTGCCATCACGACAGGGGGGGGAAACACTGAAGCTTTCTTT.

V gene TRBV5-4 combines with J gene TRBJ1-2; D remains unclear. V dropped 3 bases and J dropped 1 base, with 10 bases sitting between them. This CDR3 contains 14 residues. Germline CDR1 SGHNT, CDR2 YYREEE (reference sequence). This CDR3 is CASSSRGLNYGYTF. CDR3 DNA: TGTGCCAGCAGCTCGAGAGGGCTTAACTATGGCTACACCTTC.

This chain uses TRBV7-2 with TRBJ2-1, with 9 bases matching TRBD2. The germline CDR1 and CDR2 sequences are SGHTA and FQGNSA. This CDR3 contains 14 residues. V was pared by 8 bases and J by 6 bases, with 8 bases of the junction left unmatched. The CDR3 here is CASRSAGGGNEQFF. The CDR3 nucleotides read TGTGCCAGCCGCTCTGCGGGAGGGGGCAATGAGCAGTTCTTC.

The chain is built from TRBV24-1 and TRBJ2-1; TRBD2 matches at 7 bases. The V and J ends lost 8 bases and 0 bases, in that order; junction bases with no gene match: 9. Per germline, CDR1 KGHDR and CDR2 SFDVKD. The CDR3 is made up of 16 amino acids. DNA of the CDR3: TGTGCCACCATGGCTAGCGGAACCAACTCCTACAATGAGCAGTTCTTC. It is translated as CATMASGTNSYNEQFF.

As DNA, the CDR3 is TGTGCCATCAGCGGACAGGGGTTCCGCTCTGGAAACACCATATATTTT. Its translation is CAISGQGFRSGNTIYF. V is TRBV10-3 and J is TRBJ1-3; 9 bases fit TRBD1. Germline V lookup: CDR1 ENHRY, CDR2 SYGVKD. The CDR3 sequence is 16 residues long. V was pared by 6 bases and J by 0 bases, with 6 bases of the junction left unmatched.

This chain links TRBV24-1 with TRBJ2-1; 8 nucleotides agree with TRBD2. In germline, CDR1 is KGHDR, CDR2 SFDVKD. CDR3 length: 15 residues. After removal of 0 bases from V and 7 bases from J, the junction contained 4 bases not matched to a gene. The CDR3 DNA is TGTGCCACCAGTGATTTGCTTAGCGGGGCTAATGAGCAGTTCTTC. This encodes CATSDLLSGANEQFF.

The sample holds a few counts of this clone. The chain combines TRBV4-2 with TRBJ2-1, with D perhaps matching TRBD2 (5 bases). V lost 4 bases and J 9 bases, leaving 25 bases between the germline ends. The CDR3 totals 17 residues. Germline CDR1 reads LGHNA; CDR2 reads YNFKEQ. Written as DNA, the CDR3 is TGTGCCAGCAGCCGAGGAGGCTGGGAGAGAAGACAAGGTGAGCAGTTCTTC. Translated, it gives CASSRGGWERRQGEQFF.

The rearrangement uses TRBV6-1 and TRBJ2-5; 9 positions agree with TRBD2. This CDR3 has 16 amino acids. With 1 base clipped from V and 1 base from J, the junction kept 4 bases outside the gene matches. CDR1 is MNHNS and CDR2 is SASEGT in the germline V gene. DNA of the CDR3: TGTGCCAGCAGTGAAGAGGCTAGCGGGGTCCAAGAGACCCAGTACTTC. Translation gives CASSEEASGVQETQYF.

As for this clone: An end of the junction does not agree with germline; a read error may underlie this. The V gene is TRBV7-7, the J gene TRBJ1-5; D is unclear. This CDR3 contains 15 residues. CDR1 is SSHAT and CDR2 is FNYEAQ in the germline V gene (reference sequence). The CDR3 sequence: CASSFIGDVEQPQHF. In DNA, the CDR3 is TGTGCTAGCAGCTTCATAGGAGATGTTGAGCAGCCCCAGCATTTT.

The chain carries TRBV12-3 or TRBV12-4 and TRBJ1-3; 7 bases are shared with TRBD1. The CDR3 is 13 residues long. V trimming: 6 bases; J trimming: 8 bases; junction bases outside the gene matches: 7. This chain's CDR3 is CASRDTGADTIYF. For the CDR3, the DNA is TGTGCCAGCAGGGATACAGGGGCGGACACCATATATTTT.

The chain joins TRBV5-1 to TRBJ1-3, with D perhaps TRBD1 (5 bases). V lost 3 bases and J 0 bases, leaving 7 bases between the germline ends. Germline loops: CDR1 SGHRS, CDR2 YFSETQ. The CDR3 is 14 residues long. CDR3 residues: CASSSGNSGNTIYF. Here the CDR3 DNA reads TGCGCCAGCAGCTCAGGGAACTCTGGAAACACCATATATTTT.

J is TRBJ1-4 and V is TRBV7-6, with D possibly TRBD1 on 6 matching bases. The length of the CDR3 is 15 residues. Germline CDR1 is SGHVS and CDR2 is FNYEAQ. The V end lost 6 bases, the J end lost 5 bases, and 16 bases lay between the germline ends. The chain's CDR3 is CASSARGLRNEKLFF. The CDR3 DNA sequence: TGTGCCAGCAGTGCGCGGGGGCTTAGAAATGAAAAACTGTTTTTT.

The chain links TRBV7-2 to TRBJ2-1; no clear D. CDR3 length: 12 residues. CDR1 and CDR2 from the germline V gene are SGHTA and FQGNSA. Trimming left V 5 bases short and J 2 bases short, with 4 bases between. The CDR3 region has the DNA TGTGCCAGCAGCCGTGCCTACAATGAGCAGTTCTTC. Amino acids: CASSRAYNEQFF.

The chain employs TRBV28 and TRBJ2-1; possible D gene TRBD2, 5 bases. The CDR3 sequence is 11 residues long. The V and J ends lost 7 bases and 10 bases respectively, with 11 bases between them. Germline V lookup: CDR1 MDHEN, CDR2 SYDVKM. The CDR3 loop is CASTIAREQFF. The CDR3 DNA reads as TGTGCCAGCACCATAGCGCGAGAGCAGTTCTTC.

The chain is built from TRBV9 and TRBJ2-5; the match to TRBD2 covers 11 bases. V lost 3 bases to trimming and J lost 5 bases; unmatched junction nucleotides: 6. Germline V lookup: CDR1 SGDLS, CDR2 YYNGEE. There are 15 residues in the CDR3. This chain's CDR3 is CASSATSGRMETQYF. The CDR3 bases are TGTGCCAGCAGCGCCACTAGCGGGAGAATGGAGACCCAGTACTTC.

The chain joins TRBV5-1 to TRBJ1-1; maybe TRBD1 (6 bases). The CDR3 has 13 amino acids. V was cut by 4 bases and J by 7 bases, with 14 bases left in between. Germline loops: CDR1 SGHRS, CDR2 YFSETQ. The CDR3 nucleotides read TGCGCCAGCAGCCGCATGCCAGGGGATGAAGCTTTCTTT. Translated, it gives CASSRMPGDEAFF.

The chain employs TRBV9 and TRBJ1-5; tentatively, D is TRBD1 (6 bases). The CDR3 is 14 residues long. V was clipped by 4 bases and J by 6 bases, with 14 bases between them. Germline CDR1 is SGDLS and CDR2 is YYNGEE. CDR3 coding DNA: TGTGCCAGCAGCCGACACAGGGCCGGTCAGCCCCAGCATTTT. Amino acid sequence: CASSRHRAGQPQHF.

The CDR3 region is CASSLAPGMGSPLHF. CDR3 DNA sequence: TGTGCCAGCAGCTTAGCGCCAGGAATGGGTTCACCCCTCCACTTT. The chain has TRBV7-8 and TRBJ1-6; D remains ambiguous. The germline V gene has CDR1 SGHVS and CDR2 FQNEAQ. This CDR3 is 15 amino acids long. Trimming took 0 bases from V and 9 from J, leaving 12 bases between them.

The chain combines TRBV2 with TRBJ2-3; the match to TRBD1 covers 7 bases. The germline V gene encodes CDR1 SNHLY and CDR2 FYNNEI. V dropped 5 bases and J dropped 4; count of bases not matched to a gene: 9. CDR3 size: 15 residues. CDR3 sequence reads: CASSLQGRFADTQYF. Written as DNA, the CDR3 is TGTGCCAGCAGTTTACAGGGGCGGTTCGCAGATACGCAGTATTTT.

This sequence joins TRBV19 and TRBJ2-2; a weak D match, TRBD2 (5 bases). The CDR3 consists of 14 residues. The V end lost 3 bases, the J end lost 4 bases, and 9 bases lay between the germline ends. Germline V lookup: CDR1 LNHDA, CDR2 SQIVND (reference sequence). The CDR3 nucleotides read TGTGCCAGTAGTATCGTGAGGGTCACCGGGGAGCTGTTTTTT. This encodes CASSIVRVTGELFF.

This clone came up a few times. This rearrangement joins TRBV3-1 (or the pseudogene TRBV3-2) to TRBJ1-4; weak D call: TRBD1 (5 bases). CDR3 length: 10 residues. Between the trimmed V and J ends, which lost 6 bases and 12 bases, there was a span of 8 bases. Germline CDR1 and CDR2: LGHDT and YNNKEL (reference sequence). The CDR3 DNA reads as TGTGCCAGCAGGGGGCGCGAACTGTTTTTT. As protein: CASRGRELFF.

The V call is TRBV13, the J call TRBJ1-4, with D unresolved. Germline CDR1 is PRHDT and CDR2 is FYEKMQ (reference sequence). The CDR3 has 14 amino acids. V dropped 2 bases and J dropped 7 bases, with 11 bases sitting between them. The CDR3 loop is CASSLRSLGEKLFF. As DNA, the CDR3 is TGTGCCAGCAGCTTACGATCCCTAGGTGAAAAACTGTTTTTT.